This T cell receptor beta chain was retrieved from a study of T cell responses to AZD1222 COVID-19 vaccine. Study conclusions and caveats: Clonal diversity was possibly underestimated, and white British individuals and females predominated among donors.

To note about this clone: Its antigen is unknown.

V gave up 1 base and J gave up 6 bases, with 13 bases separating them. The germline V gene has CDR1 SEHNR and CDR2 FQNEAQ (reference sequence). This CDR3 comprises 14 residues. Data came from immunoSEQ multiplex PCR; TCRdb stores just in-frame clones and leaves some out. The table has 120,000 or so clones, 85% to 90% seen once. Sequenced material: peripheral blood, taken on day 0 of AZD1222 vaccination. The sequence was collected from an adult in good health. The chain recombines TRBV7-9 with TRBJ2-7; D uncertain. The CDR3, as DNA: TGTGCCAGCAGCTTAGAATATTCGGCGGTCGAGCAGTACTTC. Its protein is CASSLEYSAVEQYF.